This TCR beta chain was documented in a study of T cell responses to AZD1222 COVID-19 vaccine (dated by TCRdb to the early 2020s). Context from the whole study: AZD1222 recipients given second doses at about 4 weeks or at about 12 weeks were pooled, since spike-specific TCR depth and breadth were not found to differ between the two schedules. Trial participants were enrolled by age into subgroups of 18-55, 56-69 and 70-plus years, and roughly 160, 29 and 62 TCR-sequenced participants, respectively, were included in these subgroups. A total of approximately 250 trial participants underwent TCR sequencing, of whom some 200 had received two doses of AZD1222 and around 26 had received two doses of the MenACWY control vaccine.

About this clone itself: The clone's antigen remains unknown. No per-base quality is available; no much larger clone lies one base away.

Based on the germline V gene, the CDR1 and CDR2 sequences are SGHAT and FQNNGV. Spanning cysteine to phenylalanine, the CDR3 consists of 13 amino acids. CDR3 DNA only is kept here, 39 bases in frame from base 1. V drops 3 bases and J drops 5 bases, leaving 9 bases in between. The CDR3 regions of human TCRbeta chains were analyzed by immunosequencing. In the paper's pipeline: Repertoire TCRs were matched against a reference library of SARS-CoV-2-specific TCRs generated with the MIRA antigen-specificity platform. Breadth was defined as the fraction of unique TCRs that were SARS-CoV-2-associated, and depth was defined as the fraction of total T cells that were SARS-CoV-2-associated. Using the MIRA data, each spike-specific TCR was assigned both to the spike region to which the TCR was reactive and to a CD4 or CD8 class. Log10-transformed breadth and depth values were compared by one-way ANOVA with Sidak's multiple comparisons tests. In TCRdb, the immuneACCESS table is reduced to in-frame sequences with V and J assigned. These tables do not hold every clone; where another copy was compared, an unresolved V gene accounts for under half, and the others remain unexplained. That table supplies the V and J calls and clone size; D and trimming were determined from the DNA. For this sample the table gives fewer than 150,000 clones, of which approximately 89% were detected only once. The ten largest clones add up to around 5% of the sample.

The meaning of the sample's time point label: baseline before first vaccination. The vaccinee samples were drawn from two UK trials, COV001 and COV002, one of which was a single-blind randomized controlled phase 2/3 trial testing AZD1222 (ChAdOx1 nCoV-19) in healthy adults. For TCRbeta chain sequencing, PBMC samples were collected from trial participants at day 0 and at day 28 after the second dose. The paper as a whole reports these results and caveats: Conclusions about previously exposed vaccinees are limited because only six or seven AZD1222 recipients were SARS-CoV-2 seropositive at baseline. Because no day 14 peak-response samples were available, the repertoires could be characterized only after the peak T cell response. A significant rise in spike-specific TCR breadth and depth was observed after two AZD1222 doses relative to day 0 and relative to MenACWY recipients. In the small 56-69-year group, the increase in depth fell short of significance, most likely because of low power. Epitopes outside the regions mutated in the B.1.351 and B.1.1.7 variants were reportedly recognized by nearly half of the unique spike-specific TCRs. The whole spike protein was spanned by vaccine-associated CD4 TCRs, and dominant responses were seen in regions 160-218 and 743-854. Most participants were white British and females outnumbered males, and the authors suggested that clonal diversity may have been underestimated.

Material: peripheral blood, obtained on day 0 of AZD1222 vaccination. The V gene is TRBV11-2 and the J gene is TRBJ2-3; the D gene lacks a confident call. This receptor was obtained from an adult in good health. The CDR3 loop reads CASSLGSGDTQYF. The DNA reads TGTGCCAGCAGCTTGGGTTCGGGAGATACGCAGTATTTT.